This entry concerns a single TCR beta chain. These data originate in a study of shared clonotypes between healthy human individuals. Adult donors, all healthy and HIV-negative, had no recent acute infections or vaccinations. Authors' methods: Filtering differed since immunoSEQ provided only junctions, with no quality scores. Profiled with immunoSEQ multiplex PCR; TCRdb holds only in-frame clones, not every one. V and J calls plus clone size are reproduced from that table; the DNA served to infer D and trimming. The table has some 470,000 clones, around 78% seen once. Germline loops: CDR1 SGHAT, CDR2 FQNNGV. The CDR3 runs to 18 residues. V was pared by 0 bases and J by 0 bases, with 14 bases between.

The sequencing input was PBMCs. This TCR was sampled from a middle-aged woman in good health. Some clones in this sample may be carry-over from other donors' samples. The chain combines TRBV11-2 with TRBJ2-2; D assignment may be TRBD1 or TRBD2 (5 bases each). The DNA for the CDR3 is TGTGCCAGCAGCTTAGATCGTGGGGACCCTTCGAACACCGGGGAGCTGTTTTTT. This translates into CASSLDRGDPSNTGELFF.